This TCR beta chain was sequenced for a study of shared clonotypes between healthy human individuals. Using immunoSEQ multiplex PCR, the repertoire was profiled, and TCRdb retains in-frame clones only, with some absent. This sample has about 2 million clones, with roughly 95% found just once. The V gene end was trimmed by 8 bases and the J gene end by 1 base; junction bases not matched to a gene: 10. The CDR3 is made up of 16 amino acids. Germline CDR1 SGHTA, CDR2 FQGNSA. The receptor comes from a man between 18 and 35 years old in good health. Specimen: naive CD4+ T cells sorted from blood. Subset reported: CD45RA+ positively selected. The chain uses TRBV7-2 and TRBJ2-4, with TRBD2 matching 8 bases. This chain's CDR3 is CASSISGIPAKNIQYF. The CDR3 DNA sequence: TGTGCCAGCTCGATTAGCGGGATACCGGCCAAAAACATTCAGTACTTC.